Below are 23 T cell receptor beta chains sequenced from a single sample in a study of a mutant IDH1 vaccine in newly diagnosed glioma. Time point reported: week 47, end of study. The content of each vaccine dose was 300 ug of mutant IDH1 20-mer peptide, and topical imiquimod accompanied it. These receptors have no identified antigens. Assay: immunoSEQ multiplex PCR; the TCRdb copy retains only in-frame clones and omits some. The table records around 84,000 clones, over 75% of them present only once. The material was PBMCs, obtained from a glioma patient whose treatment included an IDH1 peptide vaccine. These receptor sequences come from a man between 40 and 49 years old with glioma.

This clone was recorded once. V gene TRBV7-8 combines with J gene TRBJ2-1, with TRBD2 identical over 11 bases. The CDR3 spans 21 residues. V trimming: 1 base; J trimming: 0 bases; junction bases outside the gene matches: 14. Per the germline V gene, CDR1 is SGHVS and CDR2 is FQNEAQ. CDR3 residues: CASSLESVLAGVESSYNEQFF. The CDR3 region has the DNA TGTGCCAGCAGCTTAGAATCCGTACTAGCGGGGGTGGAGAGCTCCTACAATGAGCAGTTCTTC.

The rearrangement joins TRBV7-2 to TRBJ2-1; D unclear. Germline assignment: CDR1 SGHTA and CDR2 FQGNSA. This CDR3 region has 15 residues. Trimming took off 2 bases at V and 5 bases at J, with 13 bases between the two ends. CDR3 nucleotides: TGTGCCAGCAGCTTACATCGCGGAGTGAACAATGAGCAGTTCTTC. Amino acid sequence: CASSLHRGVNNEQFF.

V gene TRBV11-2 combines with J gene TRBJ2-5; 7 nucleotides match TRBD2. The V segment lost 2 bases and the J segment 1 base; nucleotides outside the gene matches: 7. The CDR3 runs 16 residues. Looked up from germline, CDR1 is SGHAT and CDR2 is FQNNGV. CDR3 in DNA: TGTGCCAGCAGCTTAATAGGTAGCGGGCCCCAAGAGACCCAGTACTTC. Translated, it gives CASSLIGSGPQETQYF.

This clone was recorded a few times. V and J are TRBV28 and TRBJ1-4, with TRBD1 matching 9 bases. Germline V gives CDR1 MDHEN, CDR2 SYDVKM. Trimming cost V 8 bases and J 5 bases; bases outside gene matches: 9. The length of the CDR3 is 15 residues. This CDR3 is CASWTGAFFNEKLFF. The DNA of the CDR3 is TGTGCCAGCTGGACAGGGGCCTTTTTCAATGAAAAACTGTTTTTT.

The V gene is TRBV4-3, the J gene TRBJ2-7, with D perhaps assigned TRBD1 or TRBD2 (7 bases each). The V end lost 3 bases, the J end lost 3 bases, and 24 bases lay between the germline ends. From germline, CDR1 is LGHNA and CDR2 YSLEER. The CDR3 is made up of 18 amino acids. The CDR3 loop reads CASSHAPRGGGGFYEQYF. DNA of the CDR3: TGCGCCAGCAGCCACGCACCGAGGGGGGGAGGGGGCTTCTACGAGCAGTACTTC.

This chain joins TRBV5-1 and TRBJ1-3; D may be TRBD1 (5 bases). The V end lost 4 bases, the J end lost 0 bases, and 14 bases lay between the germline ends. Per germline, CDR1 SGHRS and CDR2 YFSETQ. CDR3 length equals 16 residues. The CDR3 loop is CASSLGQDSSGNTIYF. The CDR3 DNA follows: TGCGCCAGCAGCCTCGGACAAGACAGCTCTGGAAACACCATATATTTT. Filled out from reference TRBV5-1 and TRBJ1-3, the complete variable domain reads KAGVTQTPRYLIKTRGQQVTLSCSPISGHRSVSWYQQTPGQGLQFLFEYFSETQRNKGNFPGRFSGRQFSNSRSEMNVSTLELGDSALYLCASSLGQDSSGNTIYFGEGSWLTVV.

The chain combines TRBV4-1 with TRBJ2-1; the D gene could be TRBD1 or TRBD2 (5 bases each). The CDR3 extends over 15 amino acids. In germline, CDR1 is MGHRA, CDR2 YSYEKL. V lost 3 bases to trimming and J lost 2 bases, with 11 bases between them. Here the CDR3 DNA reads TGCGCCAGCAGCCATTACGTGGGACCCTACAATGAGCAGTTCTTC. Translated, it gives CASSHYVGPYNEQFF.

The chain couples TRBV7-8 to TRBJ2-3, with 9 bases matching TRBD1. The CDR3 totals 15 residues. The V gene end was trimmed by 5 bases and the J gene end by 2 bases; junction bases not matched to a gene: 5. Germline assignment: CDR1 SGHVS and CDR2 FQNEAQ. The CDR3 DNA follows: TGTGCCAGCAGCATATACAGGGGGCTCACAGATACGCAGTATTTT. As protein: CASSIYRGLTDTQYF.

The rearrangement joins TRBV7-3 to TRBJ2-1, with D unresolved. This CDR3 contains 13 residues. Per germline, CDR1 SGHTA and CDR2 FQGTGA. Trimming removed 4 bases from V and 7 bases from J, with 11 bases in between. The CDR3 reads CASSWQASNEQFF. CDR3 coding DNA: TGTGCCAGCAGCTGGCAGGCCTCAAATGAGCAGTTCTTC.

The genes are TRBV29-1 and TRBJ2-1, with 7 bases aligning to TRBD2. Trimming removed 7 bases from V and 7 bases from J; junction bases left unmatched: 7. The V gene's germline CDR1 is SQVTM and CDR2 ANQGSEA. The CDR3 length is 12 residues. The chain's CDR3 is CSAPGGRNEQFF. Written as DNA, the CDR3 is TGCAGCGCCCCGGGGGGAAGGAATGAGCAGTTCTTC.

The CDR3 coding sequence is TGTGCCAGCAGGCGGGCAGACGTCTATGGCTACACCTTC. Amino acid sequence: CASRRADVYGYTF. The chain links TRBV6-4 to TRBJ1-2; D unresolved. Germline CDR1 reads MRHNA; CDR2 reads SNTAGT. This CDR3 is 13 amino acids long. The V end was cut by 6 bases, the J end by 4 bases, with 12 bases between.

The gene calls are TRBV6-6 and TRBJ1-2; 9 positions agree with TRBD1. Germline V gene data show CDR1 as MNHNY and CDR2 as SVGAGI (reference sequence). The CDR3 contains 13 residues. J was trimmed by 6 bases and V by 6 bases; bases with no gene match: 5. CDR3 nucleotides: TGTGCCAGCAGCCAACAGGGGGCAAATGGCTACACCTTC. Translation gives CASSQQGANGYTF.

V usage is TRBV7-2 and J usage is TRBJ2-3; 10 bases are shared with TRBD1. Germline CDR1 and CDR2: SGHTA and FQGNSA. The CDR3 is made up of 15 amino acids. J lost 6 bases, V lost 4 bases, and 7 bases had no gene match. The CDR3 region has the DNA TGTGCCAGCAGCTCCAGGGACAGGGGTAGGGATACGCAGTATTTT. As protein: CASSSRDRGRDTQYF.

The CDR3 sequence is CASSDLTGGLAGGYEQYF. The CDR3 DNA is TGTGCCAGCAGCGACTTGACAGGGGGCCTAGCGGGAGGATACGAGCAGTACTTC. The rearrangement links TRBV28 to TRBJ2-7; TRBD2 is a possible D gene (11 bases). This CDR3 contains 18 residues. Trimming left V 6 bases short and J 4 bases short, with 28 bases between. Germline values: CDR1 MDHEN, CDR2 SYDVKM.

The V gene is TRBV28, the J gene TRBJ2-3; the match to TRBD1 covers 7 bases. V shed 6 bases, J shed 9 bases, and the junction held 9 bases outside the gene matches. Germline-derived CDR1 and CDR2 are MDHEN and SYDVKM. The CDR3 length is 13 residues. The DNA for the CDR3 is TGTGCCAGCAGCCATCGACAGGGCGGGACGCAGTATTTT. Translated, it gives CASSHRQGGTQYF.

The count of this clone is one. The CDR3 DNA follows: TGTGCCAGCAGTTGGGAAAAGTGGCCCTACAATGAGCAGTTCTTC. Translating it yields CASSWEKWPYNEQFF. The genes are TRBV28 and TRBJ2-1; D is ambiguous. The length of the CDR3 is 15 residues. With 4 bases removed from V and 2 bases from J, the gap between germline ends came to 12 bases. Per the germline V gene, CDR1 is MDHEN and CDR2 is SYDVKM.

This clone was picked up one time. The CDR3 DNA reads as TGTGCCAGCAGCTTAAGGGACAGCCCCGTCTCACCCTATGGCTACACCTTC. Translating gives CASSLRDSPVSPYGYTF. This chain uses TRBV7-2 with TRBJ1-2; 7 positions agree with TRBD1. CDR1 is SGHTA and CDR2 is FQGNSA in the germline V gene. Trimming cost V 2 bases and J 4 bases; bases outside gene matches: 13. The CDR3 totals 17 residues. The entire variable domain, with the rest obtained from reference TRBV7-2 and TRBJ1-2, is as follows: GAGVSQSPSNKVTEKGKDVELRCDPISGHTALYWYRQSLGQGLEFLIYFQGNSAPDKSGLPSDRFSAERTGGSVSTLTIQRTQQEDSAVYLCASSLRDSPVSPYGYTFGSGTRLTVV.

The CDR3 DNA is TGCAGCGTTCGGACGCAGAACTATGGCTACACCTTC. The encoded protein is CSVRTQNYGYTF. The V gene is TRBV29-1, the J gene TRBJ1-2; D gene ambiguous. The germline V gene has CDR1 SQVTM and CDR2 ANQGSEA. The CDR3 loop spans 12 amino acids. V lost 5 bases, J lost 2 bases, and 9 bases lay in between.

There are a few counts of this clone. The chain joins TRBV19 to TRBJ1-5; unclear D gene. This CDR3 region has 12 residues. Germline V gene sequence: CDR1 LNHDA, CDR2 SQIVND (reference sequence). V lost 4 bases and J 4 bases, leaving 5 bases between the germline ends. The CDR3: CASSTVNQPQHF. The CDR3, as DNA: TGTGCCAGTAGTACGGTAAATCAGCCCCAGCATTTT. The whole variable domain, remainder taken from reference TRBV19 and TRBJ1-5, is DGGITQSPKYLFRKEGQNVTLSCEQNLNHDAMYWYRQDPGQGLRLIYYSQIVNDFQKGDIAEGYSVSREKKESFPLTVTSAQKNPTAFYLCASSTVNQPQHFGDGTRLSIL.

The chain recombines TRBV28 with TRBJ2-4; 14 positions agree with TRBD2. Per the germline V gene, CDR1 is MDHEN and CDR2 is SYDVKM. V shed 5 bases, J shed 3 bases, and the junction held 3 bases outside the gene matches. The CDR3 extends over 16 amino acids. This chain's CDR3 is CASSAGLAGVKNIQYF. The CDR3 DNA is TGTGCCAGCAGTGCGGGACTAGCGGGAGTCAAAAACATTCAGTACTTC.

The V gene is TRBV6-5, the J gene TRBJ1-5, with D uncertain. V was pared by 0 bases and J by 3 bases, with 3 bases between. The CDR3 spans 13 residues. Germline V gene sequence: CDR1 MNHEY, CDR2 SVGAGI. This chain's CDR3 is CASSYSNNQPQHF. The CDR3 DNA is TGTGCCAGCAGTTACTCGAACAATCAGCCCCAGCATTTT.

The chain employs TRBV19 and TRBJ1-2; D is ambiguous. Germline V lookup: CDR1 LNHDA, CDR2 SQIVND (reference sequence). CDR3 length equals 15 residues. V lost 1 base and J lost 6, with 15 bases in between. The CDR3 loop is CASSIGPYHMHGYTF. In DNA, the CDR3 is TGTGCCAGTAGTATAGGCCCCTACCACATGCATGGCTACACCTTC.

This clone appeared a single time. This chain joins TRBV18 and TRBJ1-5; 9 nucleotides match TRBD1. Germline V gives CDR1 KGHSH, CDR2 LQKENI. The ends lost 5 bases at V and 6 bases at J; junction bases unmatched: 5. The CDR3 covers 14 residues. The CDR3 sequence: CASSAGTGSQPQHF. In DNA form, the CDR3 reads TGTGCCAGCTCAGCCGGGACAGGGAGTCAGCCCCAGCATTTT. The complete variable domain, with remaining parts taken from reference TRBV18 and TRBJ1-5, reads NAGVMQNPRHLVRRRGQEARLRCSPMKGHSHVYWYRQLPEEGLKFMVYLQKENIIDESGMPKERFSAEFPKEGPSILRIQQVVRGDSAAYFCASSAGTGSQPQHFGDGTRLSIL.